This T cell receptor beta chain appears in the sequencing data of a study of cytomegalovirus exposure and HLA in healthy donors. On this clone: The target antigen is unknown.

Despite likely unrecorded immune exposures, the donors were nominally healthy at the time of sampling. The PCR used 60 Vbeta and 13 Jbeta primers. Some clones are missing from TCRdb's copy, which holds only in-frame ones; the method was immunoSEQ multiplex PCR. The sample includes about 160,000 clones, over 70% of them seen just once. Findings and caveats of the study: Among TCR beta chains, those listed as cytomegalovirus-associated numbered about 160.

Germline loops: CDR1 MGHRA, CDR2 YSYEKL. Unmatched junction bases numbered 2, after V lost 4 bases and J lost 2 bases. This CDR3 spans 15 amino acids. V is TRBV4-1 and J is TRBJ2-1; 10 bases match TRBD2. This clonotype was sampled from a man aged 18 to 35 in good health and CMV-seropositive. The sample comprised PBMCs. The CDR3 here is CASSRSGGTYNEQFF. For the CDR3, the DNA is TGCGCCAGCAGCCGTAGCGGGGGGACCTACAATGAGCAGTTCTTC.